This is a list of T cell receptor beta chains from one sample in a study of blood T cell repertoires in COVID-19. Produced via immunoSEQ multiplex PCR; TCRdb's table is partial and in-frame only. The profile shows 350,000 or so clones, 70% to 90% of them singletons. The sample was peripheral blood. These receptors were collected from a woman aged 30 to 39 with COVID-19, enrolled during active disease. The CDR3 runs from the conserved cysteine through the conserved F or W. The D gene is left open where the match is weak. Clone size is stated in some rows and not others, as once, few, many or a class when expanded.

J	V	D	size	CDR3	DNA
TRBJ2-5	TRBV2	TRBD2	NA	CASSLGLAVQYF	TGTGCCAGCAGTCTTGGACTAGCGGTACAGTACTTC
TRBJ1-6	TRBV10-2	TRBD1	NA	CASAGTGSYNSPLHF	TGCGCCAGCGCCGGGACAGGGTCCTATAATTCACCCCTCCACTTT
TRBJ1-6	TRBV5-1	TRBD1	NA	CASSLGDSSGWSPLHF	TGCGCCAGCAGCTTGGGGGACAGCTCGGGATGGTCACCCCTCCACTTT
TRBJ1-4	TRBV11-2	TRBD1	NA	CASSWTGITNEKLFF	TGTGCCAGCAGCTGGACAGGGATAACTAATGAAAAACTGTTTTTT
TRBJ1-4	TRBV5-5	NA	NA	CASSPDSRVGVKLFF	TGTGCCAGCAGCCCTGACTCCAGGGTGGGCGTAAAACTGTTTTTT
TRBJ2-3	TRBV7-2	TRBD2	NA	CASSLGGLVADTQYF	TGTGCCAGCAGCTTGGGGGGACTAGTTGCAGATACGCAGTATTTT
TRBJ2-7	TRBV12-5	NA	NA	CASGSPTLDRDCEQYF	TGTGCTAGTGGTTCCCCAACCTTAGACAGGGACTGCGAGCAGTACTTC
TRBJ2-7	TRBV5-1	TRBD2	NA	CASSLTPTSGGSYEQYF	TGCGCCAGCAGCCTCACCCCTACTAGCGGAGGCTCCTACGAGCAGTACTTC
TRBJ1-1	TRBV28	NA	NA	CASTENTEAFF	TGTGCCAGCACAGAGAACACTGAAGCTTTCTTT
TRBJ1-6	TRBV6-6	NA	NA	CASSYGGSSYNSPLHF	TGTGCCAGCAGTTACGGCGGGAGCTCCTATAATTCACCCCTCCACTTT
TRBJ2-7	TRBV30	NA	NA	CAWTRDISYEQYF	TGTGCCTGGACCCGGGACATTTCCTACGAGCAGTACTTC
TRBJ1-1	TRBV30	NA	NA	CAWSLRGADTEAFF	TGTGCCTGGAGTTTACGGGGGGCGGACACTGAAGCTTTCTTT
TRBJ2-6	TRBV27	TRBD1	NA	CASSLWGQSSSSGANVLTF	TGTGCCAGCAGTTTATGGGGACAGTCCTCATCCTCTGGGGCCAACGTCCTGACTTTC
TRBJ2-7	TRBV12-2	NA	NA	CASRPLQGGEQYF	TGTGCAAGTCGCCCCTTACAGGGTGGCGAGCAGTACTTC
TRBJ2-5	TRBV14	NA	NA	CASSPLYQETQYF	TGTGCCAGCAGCCCACTGTACCAAGAGACCCAGTACTTC
TRBJ1-1	TRBV6-5	NA	NA	CASSTYRVGTEAFF	TGTGCCAGCAGTACCTACAGGGTCGGCACTGAAGCTTTCTTT
TRBJ2-7	TRBV28	NA	NA	CASTDGGYEQYF	TGTGCCAGCACCGACGGGGGCTACGAGCAGTACTTC
TRBJ1-2	TRBV28	TRBD1	NA	CASRPGTVYGYTF	TGTGCCAGCAGGCCCGGGACAGTCTATGGCTACACCTTC
TRBJ2-1	TRBV10-2	NA	NA	CASGGRTYNEQFF	TGCGCCAGCGGCGGAAGGACTTACAATGAGCAGTTCTTC
TRBJ2-7	TRBV14	TRBD2	NA	CASSQDRFRTSVDNEQYF	TGTGCCAGCAGCCAAGACCGTTTTCGGACTAGTGTCGACAACGAGCAGTACTTC
TRBJ2-7	TRBV28	NA	NA	CASSLPRSGHRSYEQYF	TGTGCCAGCAGTTTGCCCCGGTCGGGACACCGCTCCTACGAGCAGTACTTC
TRBJ2-7	TRBV29-1	NA	few	CSVRLDSYEQYF	TGCAGCGTTCGACTAGACTCCTACGAGCAGTACTTC
TRBJ2-7	TRBV11-2	TRBD2	NA	CASSSTSGSFYEQYF	TGTGCCAGCAGCTCGACTAGCGGGAGTTTCTACGAGCAGTACTTC
TRBJ2-1	TRBV29-1	NA	NA	CSAPTGIPYNEQFF	TGCAGCGCACCTACAGGGATCCCCTACAATGAGCAGTTCTTC
TRBJ1-2	TRBV6-5	NA	NA	CASSYLERVASGYTF	TGTGCCAGCAGTTACCTAGAACGGGTAGCGAGTGGCTACACCTTC
TRBJ2-1	TRBV3-1/TRBV3-2	NA	NA	CASSLRGNNEQFF	TGTGCCAGCAGCCTCAGGGGAAACAATGAGCAGTTCTTC
TRBJ2-1	TRBV5-1	TRBD2	NA	CASSAGLDRNEQFF	TGCGCCAGCAGCGCCGGACTAGATCGCAATGAGCAGTTCTTC
TRBJ2-7	TRBV29-1	NA	NA	CSAEVGAGLGEQYF	TGCAGCGCCGAAGTTGGGGCAGGGCTTGGGGAGCAGTACTTC
TRBJ1-4	TRBV19	TRBD1	once	CASSTLGTGVSPNEKLFF	TGTGCCAGTAGCACCCTCGGGACAGGGGTTTCGCCTAATGAAAAACTGTTTTTT
TRBJ2-1	TRBV6-2/TRBV6-3	TRBD2	NA	CASSLLLAAYNEQFF	TGTGCCAGCAGTCTGCTCCTAGCGGCATACAATGAGCAGTTCTTC
TRBJ2-7	TRBV21-1	NA	NA	CASSSDRDFLYEQYF	TGTGCCAGCAGCTCGGACAGAGACTTTCTCTACGAGCAGTACTTC
TRBJ1-5	TRBV19	TRBD1	NA	CASRAGTGPGQPQHF	TGTGCCAGTAGGGCCGGGACAGGGCCAGGTCAGCCCCAGCATTTT
TRBJ2-2	TRBV7-9	NA	NA	CASSPRRGAGELFF	TGTGCCAGCAGCCCCCGCAGGGGGGCCGGGGAGCTGTTTTTT
TRBJ2-7	TRBV7-9	TRBD2	NA	CASSLQLSGTLSYEQYF	TGTGCCAGCAGCCTTCAGCTCAGCGGGACTCTCTCCTACGAGCAGTACTTC
TRBJ2-2	TRBV28	TRBD1	NA	CASTLWTGNAGELFF	TGTGCCAGCACCCTTTGGACAGGGAATGCCGGGGAGCTGTTTTTT
TRBJ1-4	TRBV27	NA	NA	CASRMDRLNEKLFF	TGTGCCAGCAGAATGGACAGACTTAATGAAAAACTGTTTTTT
TRBJ1-1	TRBV10-3	TRBD1	few	CAISSTWDRSGNTEAFF	TGTGCCATCAGTTCGACTTGGGACAGGTCAGGGAACACTGAAGCTTTCTTT
TRBJ1-4	TRBV5-1	NA	NA	CASSSTDSLEKLFF	TGCGCCAGCAGCTCAACTGACAGTTTAGAAAAACTGTTTTTT
TRBJ2-5	TRBV20-1	TRBD2	few	CSASDASGSKTQYF	TGCAGTGCTAGTGACGCTAGCGGGAGCAAGACCCAGTACTTC